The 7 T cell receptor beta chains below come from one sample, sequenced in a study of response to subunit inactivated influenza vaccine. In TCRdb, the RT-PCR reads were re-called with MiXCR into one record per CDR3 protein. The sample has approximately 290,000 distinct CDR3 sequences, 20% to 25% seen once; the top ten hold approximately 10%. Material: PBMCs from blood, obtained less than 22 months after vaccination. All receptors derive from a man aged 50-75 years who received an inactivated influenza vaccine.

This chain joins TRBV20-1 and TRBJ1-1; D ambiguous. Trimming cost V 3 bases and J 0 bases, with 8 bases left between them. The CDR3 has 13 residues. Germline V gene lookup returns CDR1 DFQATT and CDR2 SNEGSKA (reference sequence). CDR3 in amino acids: CSARGSMNTEAFF. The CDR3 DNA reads TGCAGTGCTAGGGGCTCTATGAACACTGAAGCTTTCTTT.

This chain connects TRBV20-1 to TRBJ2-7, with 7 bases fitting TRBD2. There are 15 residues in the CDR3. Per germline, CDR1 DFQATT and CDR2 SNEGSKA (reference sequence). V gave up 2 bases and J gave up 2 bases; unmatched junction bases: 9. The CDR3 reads CSARLGLAVPYEQYF. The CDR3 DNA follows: TGCAGTGCTAGACTTGGGCTAGCGGTTCCCTACGAGCAGTACTTC.

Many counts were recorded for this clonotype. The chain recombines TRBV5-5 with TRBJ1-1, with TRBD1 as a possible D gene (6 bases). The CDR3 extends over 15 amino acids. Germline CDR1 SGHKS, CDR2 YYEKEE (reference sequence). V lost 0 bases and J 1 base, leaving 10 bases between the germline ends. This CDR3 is CASSLELQGNTEAFF. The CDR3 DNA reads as TGTGCCAGCAGCTTGGAATTACAGGGGAACACTGAAGCTTTCTTT. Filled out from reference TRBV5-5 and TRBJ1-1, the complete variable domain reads DAGVTQSPTHLIKTRGQQVTLRCSPISGHKSVSWYQQVLGQGPQFIFQYYEKEERGRGNFPDRFSARQFPNYSSELNVNALLLGDSALYLCASSLELQGNTEAFFGQGTRLTVV.

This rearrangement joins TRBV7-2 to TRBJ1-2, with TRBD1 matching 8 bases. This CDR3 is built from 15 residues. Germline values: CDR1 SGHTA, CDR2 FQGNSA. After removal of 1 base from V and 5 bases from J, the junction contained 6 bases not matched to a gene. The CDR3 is CASSLGTGQRYGYTF. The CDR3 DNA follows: TGTGCCAGCAGCTTAGGGACAGGGCAGAGATATGGCTACACCTTC.

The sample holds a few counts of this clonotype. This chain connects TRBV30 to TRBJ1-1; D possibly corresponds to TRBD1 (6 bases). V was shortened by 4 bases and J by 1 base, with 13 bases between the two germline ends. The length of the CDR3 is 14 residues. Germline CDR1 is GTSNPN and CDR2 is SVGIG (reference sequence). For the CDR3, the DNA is TGTGCCTGGACCCAGGGGACGGGGAACACTGAAGCTTTCTTT. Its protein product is CAWTQGTGNTEAFF.

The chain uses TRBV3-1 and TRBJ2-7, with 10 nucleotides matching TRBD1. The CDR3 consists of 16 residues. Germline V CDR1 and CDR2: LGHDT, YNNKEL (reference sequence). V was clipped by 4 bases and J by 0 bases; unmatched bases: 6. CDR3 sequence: CASSRRGQGISYEQYF. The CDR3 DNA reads TGTGCCAGCAGCCGACGGGGACAGGGGATCTCCTACGAGCAGTACTTC.

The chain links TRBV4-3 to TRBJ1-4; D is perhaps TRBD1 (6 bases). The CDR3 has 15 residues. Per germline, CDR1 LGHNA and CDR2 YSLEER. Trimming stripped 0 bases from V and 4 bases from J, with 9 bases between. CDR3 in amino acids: CASSQEDRYNEKLFF. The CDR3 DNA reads TGCGCCAGCAGCCAAGAGGACAGATATAATGAAAAACTGTTTTTT.